This T cell receptor (beta chain) was identified in a study of T cell responses to AZD1222 COVID-19 vaccine. There are 15 residues in the CDR3. CDR1 and CDR2 (germline): SGHNT, YYREEE (reference sequence). Trimming removed 4 bases from V and 0 bases from J, with 13 bases in between. TCRdb's table, derived via immunoSEQ multiplex PCR, lists solely in-frame clones and lacks some. This table has approximately 120,000 clones, about 89% appearing once. Study-level results: There were repertoire samples only from the period after the peak T cell response. Targeting of unmutated variant regions was reportedly seen in nearly half of spike-specific TCRs.

For this clone: The target antigen is unknown.

Analysis merged second doses at about 4 or about 12 weeks. The sequencing here drew on peripheral blood, taken 28 days after the second AZD1222 dose. This clonotype originated in an adult who received the AZD1222 COVID-19 vaccine. This chain uses TRBV5-4 with TRBJ1-1; TRBD1 might be the D (5 bases). The CDR3 bases are TGTGCCAGCAGCACAGGACTGATCATGAACACTGAAGCTTTCTTT. This codes for CASSTGLIMNTEAFF.